Below, 17 T cell receptor beta chains from the same sample are listed, as sequenced in a study of tumor and adjacent non-tumor tissue in lung cancer (dated by TCRdb to 2017 to 2018). Receptors were amplified or captured by multiplex PCR. Sequencing was carried out with an Illumina HiSeq 2500. Following protocols modified from ARM-PCR, the researchers constructed TCRbeta libraries through three rounds of nested PCR with primers (Table S4). TCRdb ran its own pipeline on the public reads, namely fastp trimming at Q25 and MiXCR clone calling, and kept in-frame beta chains. Merged by CDR3 protein, the rows form single entries marked with the most common genes and DNA. The sample records some 99,000 distinct CDR3 sequences, 75% of which are singletons. Around 37% of the sample rests with the top ten. RNA was extracted from bulk unsorted tissue and checked for quality with a NanoDrop ND-1000 and an Agilent 2100.

Sequenced input: lung tumor tissue. These receptors all come from a woman in her fifties or sixties with non-small cell lung cancer.

The V and J genes are TRBV5-3 and TRBJ1-1; D is unclear. TRBV5-3 is placed among ORFs of uncertain function. V lost 2 bases to trimming and J lost 1 base, with 3 bases between them. CDR3 size: 12 residues. The CDR3 DNA sequence: TGTGCCAGAAGCTTCCCGAACACTGAAGCTTTCTTT. This translates into CARSFPNTEAFF.

Details on this clonotype: Its ends do not fully match the called genes, so a read error is possible. The chain links TRBV11-3 to TRBJ1-2; D may be TRBD1 (5 bases). The V gene's germline CDR1 is SGHNT and CDR2 YENEEA. The CDR3 runs to 13 residues. The CDR3: CTSSWGATEGYTF. The CDR3 DNA follows: TGTACCAGCAGTTGGGGCGCAACAGAAGGCTATACCTTC. Complete variable domain (other parts from reference TRBV11-3 and TRBJ1-2): EAGVVQSPRYKIIEKKQPVAFWCNPISGHNTLYWYLQNLGQGPELLIRYENEEAVDDSQLPKDRFSAERLKGVDSTLKIQPAELGDSAVYLCTSSWGATEGYTFGSGTRLTVV.

Concerning this clonotype itself: A much larger clone is a single base away; this may be a read error. No conserved phenylalanine or tryptophan ends this CDR3, so it is likely a read error. The chain joins TRBV6-1 to TRBJ2-3; tentative D call: TRBD1 (6 bases). Germline CDR1 and CDR2: MNHNS and SASEGT. The length of the CDR3 is 15 residues. Trimming pared 5 bases from V and 2 bases from J, leaving 14 bases between. The CDR3, as DNA: TGTGCCAGCAGTTTTTGGGGGCGCAACACAGATACGCAGTATTCT. Its translation is CASSFWGRNTDTQYS.

Remarks on this clonotype: An end of the junction does not agree with germline; a read error may underlie this. The chain uses TRBV30 and TRBJ2-3; weak D call: TRBD1 (6 bases). Germline V CDR1 and CDR2: GTSNPN, SVGIG (reference sequence). The CDR3 contains 14 residues. The CDR3 loop reads CVWLQGRSTDTQYF. In DNA form, the CDR3 reads TGTGTCTGGTTACAGGGTCGTAGTACAGATACGCAGTATTTT.

This clonotype was detected a few times. This may stem from a read error, because a much larger clone lies one nucleotide away. The CDR3 spells CTSSMESGYGQFF. The CDR3 DNA is TGTACCAGTAGTATGGAATCGGGGTATGGGCAGTTCTTC. The V and J genes are TRBV19 and TRBJ2-1, with D maybe TRBD2 (5 bases). The CDR3 length is 13 residues. Germline V CDR1 and CDR2: LNHDA, SQIVND (reference sequence).

This clonotype showed up just a few times. The V call is TRBV7-9, the J call TRBJ1-2, with D possibly TRBD1 on 5 matching bases. V dropped 5 bases and J dropped 8 bases, with 24 bases sitting between them. CDR1 is SEHNR and CDR2 is FQNEAQ in the germline V gene (reference sequence). The CDR3 length is 16 residues. CDR3 sequence: CASSPRVGAGGEGYTF. In DNA form, the CDR3 reads TGTGCCAGCAGCCCCAGGGTTGGGGCCGGCGGGGAAGGCTACACCTTC. Based on the CDR3 plus reference TRBV7-9 and TRBJ1-2, the full variable domain is DTGVSQNPRHKITKRGQNVTFRCDPISEHNRLYWYRQTLGQGPEFLTYFQNEAQLEKSRLLSDRFSAERPKGSFSTLEIQRTEQGDSAMYLCASSPRVGAGGEGYTFGSGTRLTVV.

Comment on this clonotype: A much larger clone is a single base away; this may be a read error. The final CDR3 position lacks the conserved phenylalanine or tryptophan, pointing to a likely read error. The chain carries TRBV6-2 or TRBV6-3 and TRBJ2-7; 9 bases are a match to TRBD1. The CDR3 loop spans 14 amino acids. Trimming at V came to 5 bases and at J to 2 bases, leaving 4 bases not matched to a gene. Germline V gives CDR1 MNHEY, CDR2 SVGEGT. Written as DNA, the CDR3 is TGTGCCAGCAGTCACAGGGGGCGTACCTACGAGCAGTACTTG. Translating it yields CASSHRGRTYEQYL.

About this clonotype: Lacking the conserved final phenylalanine or tryptophan, this CDR3 likely reflects a read error. This chain joins TRBV11-2 and TRBJ1-1; D unclear. The CDR3 runs 13 residues. V was cut by 4 bases and J by 7 bases, with 13 bases left in between. The germline V gene encodes CDR1 SGHAT and CDR2 FQNNGV. The CDR3 DNA follows: TGTGCCAGCAGCTCATCGCCCGGGAATGAAGCTTTCATT. This codes for CASSSSPGNEAFI.

With regard to this clonotype: Being one base from a much bigger clone, this may be a read error. The chain joins TRBV4-3 to TRBJ2-7; D might be TRBD2 (6 bases). The V end lost 2 bases, the J end lost 4 bases, and 12 bases lay between the germline ends. The CDR3 extends over 14 amino acids. From germline, CDR1 is LGHNA and CDR2 YSLEER. Written as DNA, the CDR3 is TGCGCCAGCAGCCAAATCGGGGGAAGGTACGAGCAGTACTTC. It yields the protein CASSQIGGRYEQYF.

This clonotype is large in the sample. The chain is built from TRBV20-1 and TRBJ1-5; D gene unclear. Germline V gene lookup returns CDR1 DFQATT and CDR2 SNEGSKA (reference sequence). V shed 7 bases and J shed 2 bases, with 9 bases lying between them. This CDR3 spans 12 amino acids. The CDR3 sequence is CSVGRRNQPQHF. In DNA form, the CDR3 reads TGCAGTGTCGGGAGACGCAATCAGCCCCAGCATTTT.

This clonotype was observed a handful of times. A much more abundant neighbour one base away suggests this may be a read error. The chain links TRBV6-6 to TRBJ2-1; D gene unclear. The CDR3 covers 13 residues. From germline, CDR1 is MNHNY and CDR2 SVGAGI (reference sequence). The V and J ends lost 2 bases and 6 bases respectively, with 8 bases between them. The CDR3 sequence is CASSYRIGNEQFF. The CDR3 nucleotides read TGTGCCAGCAGTTACAGAATCGGCAATGAGCAGTTCTTC.

In the case of this clonotype: With a much larger clone just one base away, this may be a read error. V and J are TRBV12-3 or TRBV12-4 and TRBJ1-1; D is unclear. The length of the CDR3 is 13 residues. V was pared by 5 bases and J by 6 bases, with 13 bases between. CDR3 nucleotide sequence: TGTGCCAGCAGTCTCCCCGGGAGGTCTGAAGCTTTCTTT. It codes for CASSLPGRSEAFF.

As regards this clonotype: The junction departs from germline at one end; a sequencing error may be responsible. This chain uses TRBV18 with TRBJ1-1, with TRBD1 as a possible D gene (6 bases). This CDR3 spans 14 amino acids. Germline CDR1 and CDR2: KGHSH and LQKENI. The DNA for the CDR3 is TGTTCCAGCTCACCAGGGGACCTGATCACTGAAGCTTTCTTT. Residues: CSSSPGDLITEAFF. The whole variable domain, remainder taken from reference TRBV18 and TRBJ1-1, is NAGVMQNPRHLVRRRGQEARLRCSPMKGHSHVYWYRQLPEEGLKFMVYLQKENIIDESGMPKERFSAEFPKEGPSILRIQQVVRGDSAAYFCSSSPGDLITEAFFGQGTRLTVV.

In this sample, this clonotype turned up once. A much larger clone is a single base away; this may be a read error. The chain couples TRBV6-6 to TRBJ1-1; no reliable D call. Trimming took 6 bases from V and 3 from J, leaving 17 bases between them. Germline CDR1 reads MNHNY; CDR2 reads SVGAGI (reference sequence). The CDR3 runs to 15 residues. Here the CDR3 DNA reads TGTGCCAGCAGCTGGGATACGACGGGTGACACTGAAGCTTTCTTT. Its protein product is CASSWDTTGDTEAFF.

A word on this clonotype: This may stem from a read error, because a much larger clone lies one nucleotide away. The chain carries TRBV20-1 and TRBJ1-2; maybe TRBD1 (5 bases). Germline values: CDR1 DFQATT, CDR2 SNEGSKA (reference sequence). The CDR3 is made up of 12 amino acids. The CDR3 region has the DNA TGCACTGCGAATAGGCAGGGCGGTGGCTACACCTTC. It specifies CTANRQGGGYTF.

The chain has TRBV11-2 and TRBJ2-1, with 7 bases identical to TRBD1. The CDR3 extends over 15 amino acids. Unmatched junction bases numbered 24, after V lost 10 bases and J lost 15 bases. The germline V gene has CDR1 SGHAT and CDR2 FQNNGV. CDR3: CATRGRGGSYNGRFF. The CDR3 nucleotides are TGTGCCACCCGAGGCCGAGGGGGCTCCTACAATGGGCGGTTCTTC.

About this clonotype itself: This may be a read error: a much more frequent sequence differs by one nucleotide. The CDR3 loop is CSVTGDSYEQHF. The CDR3 DNA reads as TGCAGCGTGACAGGAGACTCCTACGAGCAGCACTTC. The chain couples TRBV29-1 to TRBJ2-7; tentatively, D is TRBD1 (6 bases). Germline-derived CDR1 and CDR2 are SQVTM and ANQGSEA. The CDR3 runs to 12 residues.